Presented here are 6 T cell receptor beta chains from one specimen sequenced in a study of cytomegalovirus exposure and HLA in healthy donors. Produced via immunoSEQ multiplex PCR; TCRdb's table is partial and in-frame only. The sample includes 250,000 to 400,000 clones, 88% seen only once; the top ten take around 0.96%. The sample taken for sequencing was PBMCs. All receptors come from a young man in good health and CMV-seronegative.

The genes are TRBV9 and TRBJ1-1; D unclear. Deletions cut 3 bases from V and 0 bases from J, with 9 bases between. From germline, CDR1 is SGDLS and CDR2 YYNGEE. The CDR3 contains 14 residues. CDR3 nucleotides: TGTGCCAGCAGCGAGATCCCGGTGAACACTGAAGCTTTCTTT. It codes for CASSEIPVNTEAFF.

The genes are TRBV9 and TRBJ2-1, with 7 bases aligning to TRBD2. The length of the CDR3 is 15 residues. The V gene's germline CDR1 is SGDLS and CDR2 YYNGEE. Trimming cost V 0 bases and J 2 bases; bases outside gene matches: 2. The CDR3 nucleotides are TGTGCCAGCAGCGTAGAAGCGGGACCCTACAATGAGCAGTTCTTC. This translates into CASSVEAGPYNEQFF.

The chain combines TRBV6-6 with TRBJ1-4; 8 bases line up with TRBD1. CDR3 size: 13 residues. The ends lost 10 bases at V and 3 bases at J; junction bases unmatched: 4. Germline CDR1 and CDR2: MNHNY and SVGAGI (reference sequence). The CDR3 loop is CATKTGANEKLFF. CDR3 DNA: TGTGCCACCAAGACAGGGGCTAATGAAAAACTGTTTTTT.

The genes are TRBV30 and TRBJ1-6; D not resolved. CDR1 GTSNPN and CDR2 SVGIG come from the germline V gene (reference sequence). Trimming left V 1 base short and J 1 base short, with 26 bases between. The CDR3 contains 21 residues. CDR3 sequence reads: CAWSGSLRVGVPGSYNSPLHF. The CDR3 coding sequence is TGTGCCTGGAGTGGCTCCTTGAGGGTCGGAGTACCGGGGTCCTATAATTCACCCCTCCACTTT.

V usage is TRBV27 and J usage is TRBJ1-2, with D perhaps TRBD1 (5 bases). CDR1 and CDR2 from the germline V gene are MNHEY and SMNVEV (reference sequence). The CDR3 is 13 amino acids. Trimming removed 3 bases from V and 5 bases from J, with 10 bases in between. CDR3 amino acids: CASSLTASYGYTF. As DNA, the CDR3 is TGTGCCAGCAGTTTGACAGCCTCATATGGCTACACCTTC.

V is TRBV7-9 and J is TRBJ2-6, with 7 bases aligning to TRBD2. The length of the CDR3 is 17 residues. Germline CDR1 is SEHNR and CDR2 is FQNEAQ (reference sequence). V was clipped by 2 bases and J by 1 base; unmatched bases: 5. CDR3 region: CASSLSAGWSGANVLTF. As DNA, the CDR3 is TGTGCCAGCAGCTTATCAGCGGGGTGGTCTGGGGCCAACGTCCTGACTTTC.